This T cell receptor (beta chain) is from a study of Tregs in tolerant kidney transplant recipients. General study findings and limits: This study did not directly address biological reproducibility. In tolerant patients, donor-specific Tregs outgrew total Tregs, suggesting antigen-driven expansion. Changing PCR primers prevented nucleotide comparison between some patients' samples.

Generated by immunoSEQ multiplex PCR, the TCRdb table keeps only in-frame clones and is missing some. In all, the sample yields about 33,000 clones. In regard to this clone: Its target is unknown. The read is 3 residues too short to cover the CDR3 end, so that end is filled in from the germline J gene.

CDR3 length: 13 amino acids. The germline V and J ends were trimmed by 7 bases and 1 base, with 10 bases remaining between them. Germline lookup yields CDR1 GTSNPN and CDR2 SVGIG (reference sequence). This receptor was obtained from a human donor who received a combined kidney and bone marrow transplant. The rearrangement links TRBV30 to TRBJ2-2, with D possibly matching TRBD2 (5 bases). Sequenced material: CD8+ T cells from blood, taken before the transplant. The part of the CDR3 DNA that was read is TGTGCCTCCGACGCGGGGAACACCGGGGAG. Translation: CASDAGNTGE. The full-length CDR3 reads as CASDAGNTGELFF. The entire variable domain, with the rest obtained from reference TRBV30 and TRBJ2-2, is as follows: SQTIHQWPATLVQPVGSPLSLECTVEGTSNPNLYWYRQAAGRGLQLLFYSVGIGQISSEVPQNLSASRPQDRQFILSSKKLLLSDSGFYLCASDAGNTGELFFGEGSRLTVL.